This T cell receptor (beta chain) was retrieved from a study of blood T cell repertoires in COVID-19. The wider study: Samples representing acute and convalescent COVID-19 were sourced from the United States, Italy and Spain. Sources were T cells, B-cell-depleted T cells, or PBMCs; the material itself was cDNA or gDNA.

Losses at the gene ends were 7 bases for V and 6 bases for J; bases not matched to a gene: 7. In germline, CDR1 is MDHEN, CDR2 SYDVKM. This CDR3 has 15 amino acids. Per the original methods: Reference gene primer amplification gave estimated nucleated cell counts. Libraries were prepared by immunoSEQ multiplex PCR; TCRdb keeps only in-frame clonotypes and omits some of them. V, J and clone size derive from that table, while D and trimming were established from the DNA sequence. This table has 55,000 to 65,000 clones, 75% to 90% appearing once. Sequenced sample: peripheral blood. The clonotype comes from a human donor with active COVID-19. The donor label of this sample is uncertain. This chain connects TRBV28 to TRBJ2-1; 12 nucleotides align to TRBD2. The CDR3 coding sequence is TGTGCCAGCACACTAGCGGGAGGTTTGATCAATGAGCAGTTCTTC. Protein: CASTLAGGLINEQFF.